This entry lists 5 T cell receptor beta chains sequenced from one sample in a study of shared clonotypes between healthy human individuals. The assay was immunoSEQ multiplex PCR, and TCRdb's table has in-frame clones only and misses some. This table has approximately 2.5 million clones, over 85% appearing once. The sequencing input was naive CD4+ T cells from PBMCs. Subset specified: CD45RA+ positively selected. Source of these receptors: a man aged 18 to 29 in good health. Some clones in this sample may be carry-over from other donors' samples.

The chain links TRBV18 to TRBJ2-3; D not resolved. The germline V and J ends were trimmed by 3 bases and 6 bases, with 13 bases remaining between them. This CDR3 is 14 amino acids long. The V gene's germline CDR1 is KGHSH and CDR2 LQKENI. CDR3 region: CASSPQSPPDTQYF. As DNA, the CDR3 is TGTGCCAGCTCACCCCAATCCCCTCCCGATACGCAGTATTTT. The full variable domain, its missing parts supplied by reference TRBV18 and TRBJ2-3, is NAGVMQNPRHLVRRRGQEARLRCSPMKGHSHVYWYRQLPEEGLKFMVYLQKENIIDESGMPKERFSAEFPKEGPSILRIQQVVRGDSAAYFCASSPQSPPDTQYFGPGTRLTVL.

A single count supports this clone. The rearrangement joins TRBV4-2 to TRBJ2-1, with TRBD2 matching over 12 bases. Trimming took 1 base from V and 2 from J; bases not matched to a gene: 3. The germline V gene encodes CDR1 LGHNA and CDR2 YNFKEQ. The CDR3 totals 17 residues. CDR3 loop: CASSQARTSGTYNEQFF. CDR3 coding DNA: TGTGCCAGCAGCCAAGCCAGGACTAGCGGGACCTACAATGAGCAGTTCTTC.

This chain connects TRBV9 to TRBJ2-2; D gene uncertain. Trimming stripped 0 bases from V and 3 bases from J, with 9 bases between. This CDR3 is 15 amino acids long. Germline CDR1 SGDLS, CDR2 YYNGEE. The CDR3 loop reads CASSVAPGDTGELFF. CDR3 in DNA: TGTGCCAGCAGCGTAGCCCCAGGTGACACCGGGGAGCTGTTTTTT.

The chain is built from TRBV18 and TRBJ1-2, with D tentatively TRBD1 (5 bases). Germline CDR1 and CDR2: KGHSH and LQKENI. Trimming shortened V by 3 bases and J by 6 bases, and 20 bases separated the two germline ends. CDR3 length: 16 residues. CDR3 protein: CASSPTAGPLGNGYTF. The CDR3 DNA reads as TGTGCCAGCTCACCGACGGCAGGGCCCTTAGGCAATGGCTACACCTTC.

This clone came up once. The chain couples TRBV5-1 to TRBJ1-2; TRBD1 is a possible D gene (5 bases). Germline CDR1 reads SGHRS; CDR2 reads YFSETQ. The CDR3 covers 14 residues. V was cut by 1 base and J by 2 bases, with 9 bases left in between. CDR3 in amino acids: CASSLSWGNYGYTF. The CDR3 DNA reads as TGCGCCAGCAGCTTGTCCTGGGGGAACTATGGCTACACCTTC.